In its sample, the clone carrying this T cell receptor (beta chain) was seen a few times. The antigen is unknown. A universal primer site was created by template switching, with the cDNA bearing unique molecular identifiers. MiXCR was run by TCRdb on the 5' RACE reads, yielding one entry per CDR3 protein. The table lists about 480,000 distinct CDR3 sequences, 14% of them singletons, with 0.5% to 0.65% in the top ten. This record belongs to a study of identical twins. Study-wide results and limits: With abundant cord blood beta clonotypes, insertions were fewer; memory repertoires showed no such pattern. Partial confounding of zero-insertion analyses by invariant MAIT and iNKT cells was possible.

Per the germline V gene, CDR1 is DFQATT and CDR2 is SNEGSKA (reference sequence). This CDR3 is built from 15 residues. V lost 4 bases and J lost 5; bases outside the gene matches: 11. This sample also belongs to another study, concerning yellow fever vaccine responses in identical twins. That report adds: Twin vaccine T cell responses reportedly seemed partly convergent, partly personalized.

The TCR sequence derives from a woman younger than 35 in good health. What was sequenced was CD4+ T cells sorted from blood. This chain links TRBV20-1 with TRBJ2-5; 9 bases map to TRBD2. The CDR3, as DNA: TGCAGTGCTAATCATAATTTAGCGGGAGCTGAGACCCAGTACTTC. This translates into CSANHNLAGAETQYF.